This TCR beta chain emerged from a study of T cell repertoires in cytomegalovirus infection (dated by TCRdb to about 2019). A note on the overall study: Alongside well-studied HLA-B-restricted epitopes, the peptide stimulations were aimed at recently identified HLA-C-restricted CMV epitopes, whose presentation resists viral immunomodulation. Because public TCR beta signatures pointed to carriage of CMV infection together with the matching HLA type, the HLA type of each donor mattered for the analysis. The research as a whole found: In both this cohort and an independent cohort of 350 to 400 donors, the cumulative frequency of public TCR beta family members distinguished carriers of CMV infection plus the relevant HLA type. The ex vivo response was dominated by HLA-C-restricted CMV-specific TCR beta clonotypes, which also provided the single most frequent clonotype in two of eight donors.

As for this clonotype: There is no known antigen for this receptor. Base qualities were left out, and no much larger clone turns up one base away.

This sample was sequenced with an Illumina HiSeq 1500. TCRdb handled the public reads itself, with Q25 trimming in fastp and clone calling in MiXCR, and kept productive beta chains. Identical CDR3 protein sequences are pooled into one entry, listed with their most common genes and DNA. Recorded for this sample are approximately 110,000 distinct CDR3 sequences; less than 30% of them occurred a single time. Roughly 81% of the sample is in the top ten clones. The CDR3 holds 11 amino acids from the cysteine to the phenylalanine. The read is trimmed to its CDR3 DNA, 33 bases read in frame from base 1. CDR1 SQVTM and CDR2 ANQGSEA are derived from the germline V gene. The junction carries 8 bases between V and J, which are trimmed by 4 bases and 7 bases respectively. Interpreted using the paper, the treatment or condition label stands for: in vitro stimulation with specific CMV peptide epitopes to enrich CMV-specific T cells.

Rearrangement joined TRBV29-1 to TRBJ1-3; tentative D gene TRBD1, with 6 bases matching. This TCR was recovered from a human donor in good health (CMV status not recorded). Some clones in this sample may be carry-over from other donors' samples. Material: CD8+ T cells from cultured PBMCs, obtained from culture after CMV antigen stimulation. The bases read TGCAGCGTTGCGGGGGGCAACACCATATATTTT. The encoded protein is CSVAGGNTIYF.